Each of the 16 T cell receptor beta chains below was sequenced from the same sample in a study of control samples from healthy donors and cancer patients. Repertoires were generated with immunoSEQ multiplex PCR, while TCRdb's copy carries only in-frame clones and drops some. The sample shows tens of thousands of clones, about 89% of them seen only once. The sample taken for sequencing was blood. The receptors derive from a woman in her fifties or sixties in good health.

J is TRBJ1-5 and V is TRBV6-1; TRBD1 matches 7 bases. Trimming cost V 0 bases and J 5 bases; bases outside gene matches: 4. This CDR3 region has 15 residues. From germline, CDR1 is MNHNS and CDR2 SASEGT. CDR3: CASSEAGTVHQPQHF. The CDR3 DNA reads TGTGCCAGCAGTGAAGCAGGGACAGTTCATCAGCCCCAGCATTTT.

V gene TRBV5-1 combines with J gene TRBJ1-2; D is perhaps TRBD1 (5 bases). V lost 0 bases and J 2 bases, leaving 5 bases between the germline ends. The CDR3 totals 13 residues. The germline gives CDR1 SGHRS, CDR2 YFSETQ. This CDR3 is CASSLEGNYGYTF. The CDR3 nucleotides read TGCGCCAGCAGCTTGGAGGGGAACTATGGCTACACCTTC.

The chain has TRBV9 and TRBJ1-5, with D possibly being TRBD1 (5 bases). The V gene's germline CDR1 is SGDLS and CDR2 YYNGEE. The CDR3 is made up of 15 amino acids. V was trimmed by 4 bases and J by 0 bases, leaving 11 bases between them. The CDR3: CASSPAGNSNQPQHF. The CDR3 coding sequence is TGTGCCAGCAGCCCCGCAGGGAATAGCAATCAGCCCCAGCATTTT.

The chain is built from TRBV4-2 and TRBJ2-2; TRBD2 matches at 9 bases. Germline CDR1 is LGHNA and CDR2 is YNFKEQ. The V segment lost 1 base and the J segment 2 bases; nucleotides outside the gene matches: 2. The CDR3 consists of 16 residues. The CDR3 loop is CASSQASGINTGELFF. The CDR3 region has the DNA TGTGCCAGCAGCCAAGCTAGCGGGATTAACACCGGGGAGCTGTTTTTT.

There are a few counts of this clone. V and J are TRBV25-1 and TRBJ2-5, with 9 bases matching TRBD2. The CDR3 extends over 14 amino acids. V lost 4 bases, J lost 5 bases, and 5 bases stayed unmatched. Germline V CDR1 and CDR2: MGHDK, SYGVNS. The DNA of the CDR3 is TGTGCCAGCAGTGGCGGGGGGGAGCGGGAGACCCAGTACTTC. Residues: CASSGGGERETQYF.

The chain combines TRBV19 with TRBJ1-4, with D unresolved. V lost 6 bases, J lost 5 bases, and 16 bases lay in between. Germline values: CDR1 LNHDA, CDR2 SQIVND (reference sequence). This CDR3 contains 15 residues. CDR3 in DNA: TGTGCCAGTAGCAACCGGCCGCGGTACAATGAAAAACTGTTTTTT. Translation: CASSNRPRYNEKLFF.

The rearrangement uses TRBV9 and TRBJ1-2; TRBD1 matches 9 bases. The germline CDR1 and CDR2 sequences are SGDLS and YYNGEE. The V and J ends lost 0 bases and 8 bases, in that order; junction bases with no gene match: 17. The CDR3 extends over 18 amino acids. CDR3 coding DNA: TGTGCCAGCAGCGTAGATCCCGGGACAGGGCCTCTAATGAGAGGCTACACCTTC. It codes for CASSVDPGTGPLMRGYTF.

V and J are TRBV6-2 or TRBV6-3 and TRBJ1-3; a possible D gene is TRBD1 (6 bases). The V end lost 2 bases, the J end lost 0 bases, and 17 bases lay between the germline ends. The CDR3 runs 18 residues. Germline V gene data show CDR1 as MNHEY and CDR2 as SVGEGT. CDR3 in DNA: TGTGCCAGCAGTTACAGCAGGGGCCCTCTCGGCTCTGGAAACACCATATATTTT. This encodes CASSYSRGPLGSGNTIYF.

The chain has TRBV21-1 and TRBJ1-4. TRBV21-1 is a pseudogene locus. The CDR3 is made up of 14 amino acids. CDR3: CASTRSGRDRELFF. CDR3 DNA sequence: TGTGCCAGCACCAGATCAGGACGCGATAGGGAACTGTTTTTT.

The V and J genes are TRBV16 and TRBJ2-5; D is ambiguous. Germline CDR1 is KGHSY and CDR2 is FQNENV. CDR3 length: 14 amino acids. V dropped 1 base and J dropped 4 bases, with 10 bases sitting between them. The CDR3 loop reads CASSQWQAAETQYF. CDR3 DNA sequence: TGTGCCAGCAGCCAATGGCAGGCGGCAGAGACCCAGTACTTC.

CDR3 region: CASSPRRTSGHYNEQFF. DNA of the CDR3: TGTGCCAGCAGCCCTAGGCGGACTAGCGGCCACTACAATGAGCAGTTCTTC. V gene TRBV3-1 (or the pseudogene TRBV3-2) combines with J gene TRBJ2-1, with TRBD2 matching over 10 bases. V lost 4 bases to trimming and J lost 3 bases; unmatched junction nucleotides: 9. From germline, CDR1 is LGHDT and CDR2 YNNKEL (reference sequence). This CDR3 has 17 amino acids.

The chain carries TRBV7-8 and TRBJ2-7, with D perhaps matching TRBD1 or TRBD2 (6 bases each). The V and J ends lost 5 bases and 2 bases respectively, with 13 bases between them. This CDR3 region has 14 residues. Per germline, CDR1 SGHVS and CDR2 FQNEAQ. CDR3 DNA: TGTGCCAGCAGCCTCCGGGGGCGCACCTACGAGCAGTACTTC. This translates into CASSLRGRTYEQYF.

The DNA of the CDR3 is TGCAGCGTTGTAAGGAATGCTATGAACACTGAAGCTTTCTTT. The encoded protein is CSVVRNAMNTEAFF. The J gene is TRBJ1-1, the V gene TRBV29-1; no clear D. Germline V gene sequence: CDR1 SQVTM, CDR2 ANQGSEA. Trimming pared 4 bases from V and 0 bases from J, leaving 12 bases between. This CDR3 contains 14 residues.

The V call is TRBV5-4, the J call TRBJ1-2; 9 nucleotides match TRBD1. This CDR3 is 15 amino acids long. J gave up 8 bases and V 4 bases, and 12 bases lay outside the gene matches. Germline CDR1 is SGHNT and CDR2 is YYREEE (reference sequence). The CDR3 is CASSINPGQGGGYTF. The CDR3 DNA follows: TGTGCCAGCAGCATCAACCCGGGACAGGGAGGAGGCTACACCTTC.

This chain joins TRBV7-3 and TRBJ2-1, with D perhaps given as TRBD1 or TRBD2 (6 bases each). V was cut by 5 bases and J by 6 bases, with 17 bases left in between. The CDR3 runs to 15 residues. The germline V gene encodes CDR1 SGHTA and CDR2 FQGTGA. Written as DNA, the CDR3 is TGTGCCAGCAGCCCTGCTCTAGGGGGGTCCAATGAGCAGTTCTTC. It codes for CASSPALGGSNEQFF. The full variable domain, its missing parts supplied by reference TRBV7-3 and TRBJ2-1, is GAGVSQTPSNKVTEKGKYVELRCDPISGHTALYWYRQSLGQGPEFLIYFQGTGAADDSGLPNDRFFAVRPEGSVSTLKIQRTERGDSAVYLCASSPALGGSNEQFFGPGTRLTVL.

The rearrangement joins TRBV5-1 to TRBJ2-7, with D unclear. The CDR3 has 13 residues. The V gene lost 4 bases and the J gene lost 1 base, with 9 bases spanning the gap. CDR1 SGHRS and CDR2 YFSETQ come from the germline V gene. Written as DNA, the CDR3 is TGCGCCAGCAGCCCCGACCCATCCTACGAGCAGTACTTC. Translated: CASSPDPSYEQYF.